The 20 T cell receptor beta chains below were found in one sample sequenced in a study of response to subunit inactivated influenza vaccine. From the RT-PCR reads, TCRdb called clonotypes with MiXCR, one entry per CDR3 protein. The sample has 550,000 to 800,000 distinct CDR3 sequences, 15% to 18% seen once. Here the sequenced sample was PBMCs from blood, taken 11 to 12 days after vaccination. The origin of the receptors is a man aged 50 to 60 who received an inactivated influenza vaccine.

This clonotype was seen a few times. The chain has TRBV9 and TRBJ2-3; D possibly corresponds to TRBD2 (5 bases). Germline assignment: CDR1 SGDLS and CDR2 YYNGEE. This CDR3 comprises 16 residues. Deletions cut 0 bases from V and 8 bases from J, with 19 bases between. CDR3 in amino acids: CASSVEASSGLGTQYF. Written as DNA, the CDR3 is TGTGCCAGCAGCGTAGAGGCTAGCTCGGGCCTCGGTACGCAGTATTTT.

The table lists this clonotype with a few counts. The chain uses TRBV10-3 and TRBJ1-4; no clear D. This CDR3 is 13 amino acids long. Trimming took 0 bases from V and 8 from J, leaving 7 bases between them. Germline V gene sequence: CDR1 ENHRY, CDR2 SYGVKD. CDR3 in amino acids: CAISESTGEKLFF. The CDR3 nucleotides read TGTGCCATCAGTGAGTCGACCGGGGAAAAACTGTTTTTT.

This clonotype was observed a few times. The chain employs TRBV28 and TRBJ2-3; D uncertain. Trimming took 1 base from V and 4 from J, leaving 6 bases between them. The CDR3 contains 13 residues. Looked up from germline, CDR1 is MDHEN and CDR2 is SYDVKM. In DNA, the CDR3 is TGTGCCAGCAGTTTATCGGCTTCAGATACGCAGTATTTT. Translation gives CASSLSASDTQYF.

This clonotype was detected ten times or more. The chain uses TRBV12-3 or TRBV12-4 and TRBJ1-1; the D is unclear. Trimming stripped 1 base from V and 3 bases from J, with 3 bases between. The CDR3 totals 12 residues. Here the CDR3 reads CASSLEYTEAFF. The CDR3 DNA reads TGTGCCAGCAGTTTAGAGTACACTGAAGCTTTCTTT.

This chain links TRBV20-1 with TRBJ2-2; D possibly corresponds to TRBD2 (6 bases). In germline, CDR1 is DFQATT, CDR2 SNEGSKA (reference sequence). This CDR3 is 21 amino acids long. The germline V and J ends were trimmed by 1 base and 1 base, with 28 bases remaining between them. The CDR3 sequence is CSARVWGGQPRIRGNTGELFF. The CDR3 coding sequence is TGCAGTGCTAGAGTTTGGGGAGGTCAGCCTCGTATTAGAGGGAACACCGGGGAGCTGTTTTTT.

The rearrangement links TRBV7-8 to TRBJ1-1; unclear D gene. This CDR3 comprises 14 residues. V dropped 5 bases and J dropped 5 bases, with 15 bases sitting between them. The V gene's germline CDR1 is SGHVS and CDR2 FQNEAQ. The CDR3 reads CASSRAPSGTEAFF. The DNA of the CDR3 is TGTGCCAGCAGCCGTGCACCCTCGGGTACTGAAGCTTTCTTT. The whole variable domain, filled in from reference TRBV7-8 and TRBJ1-1, reads GAGVSQSPRYKVAKRGQDVALRCDPISGHVSLFWYQQALGQGPEFLTYFQNEAQLDKSGLPSDRFFAERPEGSVSTLKIQRTQQEDSAVYLCASSRAPSGTEAFFGQGTRLTVV.

This clonotype was seen only a few times. V and J are TRBV2 and TRBJ1-5, with 8 bases aligning to TRBD1. V lost 2 bases and J lost 4; bases outside the gene matches: 1. This CDR3 is 14 amino acids long. The germline V gene has CDR1 SNHLY and CDR2 FYNNEI. The CDR3 sequence: CASSEQGANQPQHF. The DNA of the CDR3 is TGTGCCAGCAGTGAACAGGGGGCTAATCAGCCCCAGCATTTT. Filled out from reference TRBV2 and TRBJ1-5, the complete variable domain reads EPEVTQTPSHQVTQMGQEVILRCVPISNHLYFYWYRQILGQKVEFLVSFYNNEISEKSEIFDDQFSVERPDGSNFTLKIRSTKLEDSAMYFCASSEQGANQPQHFGDGTRLSIL.

The CDR3 coding sequence is TGCAGTGCTAGGGCCAGGGATACGGAGACCCAGTACTTC. This encodes CSARARDTETQYF. This chain joins TRBV20-1 and TRBJ2-5; possible D gene TRBD1, 5 bases. CDR3 size: 13 residues. V lost 3 bases, J lost 5 bases, and 13 bases lay in between. Germline CDR1 and CDR2: DFQATT and SNEGSKA (reference sequence).

The V call is TRBV20-1, the J call TRBJ2-1; 11 bases match TRBD2. Trimming cost V 6 bases and J 0 bases; bases outside gene matches: 10. The germline gives CDR1 DFQATT, CDR2 SNEGSKA (reference sequence). CDR3 size: 17 residues. The CDR3 sequence is CSATIAGGPLSYNEQFF. As DNA, the CDR3 is TGCAGTGCCACGATAGCGGGAGGGCCTCTCTCCTACAATGAGCAGTTCTTC.

The rearrangement links TRBV28 to TRBJ2-7, with TRBD1 as a possible D gene (6 bases). The CDR3 has 15 residues. Germline V gives CDR1 MDHEN, CDR2 SYDVKM. V was pared by 5 bases and J by 0 bases, with 14 bases between. The CDR3 nucleotides are TGTGCCAGCAGTCGCTCCCAGGGGAGCTCCTACGAGCAGTACTTC. Translation: CASSRSQGSSYEQYF. The full variable domain, in which reference TRBV28 and TRBJ2-7 provide the parts outside the CDR3, is DVKVTQSSRYLVKRTGEKVFLECVQDMDHENMFWYRQDPGLGLRLIYFSYDVKMKEKGDIPEGYSVSREKKERFSLILESASTNQTSMYLCASSRSQGSSYEQYFGPGTRLTVT.

On this clonotype itself: Because it lacks the conserved phenylalanine or tryptophan at the end, this CDR3 is likely a read error. The DNA is omitted, as the CDR3 cannot be located on it reliably, and the CDR3 follows TCRdb's listing. The chain has TRBV5-6 and TRBJ2-7; TRBD2, the table's D call, lacks a check against the DNA. Germline CDR1 reads SGHDT; CDR2 reads YYEEEE. The length of the CDR3 is 12 amino acids, counting both ends. CDR3 residues: CASSLAAGGQNI.

This clonotype appeared a few times. CDR3 nucleotide sequence: TGCGCCAGCAGCTACCGACCCGAAAATGAGCAGTTCTTC. As protein: CASSYRPENEQFF. The genes are TRBV4-1 and TRBJ2-1; no clear D gene. Trimming removed 5 bases at V and 7 bases at J, with 12 bases between. CDR3 length: 13 residues. Germline CDR1 and CDR2: MGHRA and YSYEKL.

The chain recombines TRBV6-2 or TRBV6-3 with TRBJ1-5; D is possibly TRBD1 (5 bases). The germline V gene encodes CDR1 MNHEY and CDR2 SVGEGT. The CDR3 consists of 13 residues. Trimming took 4 bases from V and 4 from J, leaving 8 bases between them. Here the CDR3 DNA reads TGTGCCAGCAGTTTTAAGGGGAATCAGCCCCAGCATTTT. Translation: CASSFKGNQPQHF.

Ten or more counts support this clonotype. The V gene is TRBV7-2, the J gene TRBJ2-5; D remains unclear. Germline lookup yields CDR1 SGHTA and CDR2 FQGNSA. The CDR3 is made up of 16 amino acids. V gave up 2 bases and J gave up 5 bases, with 18 bases separating them. CDR3: CASSLRWNQDFETQYF. The CDR3 bases are TGTGCCAGCAGCTTAAGGTGGAACCAAGACTTTGAGACCCAGTACTTC.

The chain carries TRBV5-1 and TRBJ2-2; TRBD1 aligns across 8 bases. This CDR3 comprises 15 residues. Germline assignment: CDR1 SGHRS and CDR2 YFSETQ. V was clipped by 4 bases and J by 7 bases; unmatched bases: 9. CDR3 protein: CASSERTGTGGELFF. As DNA, the CDR3 is TGCGCCAGCAGCGAACGGACAGGGACGGGCGGGGAGCTGTTTTTT.

This clonotype came up a few times. The V gene is TRBV2, the J gene TRBJ2-2; D gene unclear. V shed 11 bases and J shed 2 bases, with 12 bases lying between them. The CDR3 length is 13 residues. Looked up from germline, CDR1 is SNHLY and CDR2 is FYNNEI. CDR3 sequence: CACRKANTGELFF. DNA of the CDR3: TGTGCCTGCCGGAAGGCCAACACCGGGGAGCTGTTTTTT. Drawing the rest from reference TRBV2 and TRBJ2-2, the complete variable domain is EPEVTQTPSHQVTQMGQEVILRCVPISNHLYFYWYRQILGQKVEFLVSFYNNEISEKSEIFDDQFSVERPDGSNFTLKIRSTKLEDSAMYFCACRKANTGELFFGEGSRLTVL.

This clonotype was counted at least ten times. This chain uses TRBV28 with TRBJ2-5; D unresolved. The germline V gene encodes CDR1 MDHEN and CDR2 SYDVKM. V gave up 4 bases and J gave up 4 bases, with 13 bases separating them. The CDR3 sequence is 14 residues long. The CDR3 loop reads CASSSPLIRETQYF. The CDR3 region has the DNA TGTGCCAGCAGTTCGCCTTTAATTCGAGAGACCCAGTACTTC.

The chain has TRBV5-5 and TRBJ2-7; D uncertain. Trimming removed 0 bases from V and 0 bases from J, with 7 bases in between. The CDR3 sequence is 14 residues long. Germline V gives CDR1 SGHKS, CDR2 YYEKEE (reference sequence). The CDR3 is CASSLGHNSYEQYF. For the CDR3, the DNA is TGTGCCAGCAGCTTGGGACACAACTCCTACGAGCAGTACTTC.

This clonotype was counted only a few times. The genes are TRBV13 and TRBJ2-1; 9 nucleotides align to TRBD2. The CDR3 sequence is 16 residues long. V lost 1 base, J lost 8 bases, and 9 bases stayed unmatched. Germline lookup yields CDR1 PRHDT and CDR2 FYEKMQ (reference sequence). The CDR3 DNA reads as TGTGCCAGCAGCTTAGTGCGACTAGCGGAGGGGGATGAGCAGTTCTTC. This encodes CASSLVRLAEGDEQFF.

The chain joins TRBV4-1 to TRBJ2-1; D may correspond to TRBD1 or TRBD2 (5 bases each). CDR1 and CDR2 (germline): MGHRA, YSYEKL. Trimming took off 4 bases at V and 0 bases at J, with 16 bases between the two ends. The CDR3 contains 17 residues. The CDR3 protein is CASSPLGAFSSYNEQFF. In nucleotides, the CDR3 is TGCGCCAGCAGCCCCCTCGGGGCGTTCAGCTCCTACAATGAGCAGTTCTTC.